Below, 21 T cell receptor beta chains from the same sample are listed, as sequenced in a study of T cell changes during pregnancy in multiple sclerosis. Measured with immunoSEQ multiplex PCR; TCRdb has only the in-frame clones, and not every one. The repertoire holds 100,000 or so clones, 94% seen once, with about 0.9% in the top ten. Sequences were derived from peripheral blood, sampled before pregnancy. These receptors were taken from a female donor with multiple sclerosis, enrolled in a pregnancy study.

The rearrangement uses TRBV29-1 and TRBJ1-2; weak D call: TRBD1 (6 bases). Per germline, CDR1 SQVTM and CDR2 ANQGSEA. This CDR3 is 12 amino acids long. V was pared by 5 bases and J by 5 bases, with 12 bases between. The CDR3 DNA reads as TGCAGCGTTCGGACAGCCGAATATGGCTACACCTTC. It specifies CSVRTAEYGYTF.

The V call is TRBV9, the J call TRBJ2-2; D call uncertain. CDR1 is SGDLS, CDR2 YYNGEE, per germline. The CDR3 is made up of 13 amino acids. Trimming took off 0 bases at V and 3 bases at J, with 3 bases between the two ends. This CDR3 reads CASSVAYTGELFF. The CDR3 DNA follows: TGTGCCAGCAGCGTAGCCTACACCGGGGAGCTGTTTTTT.

V is TRBV7-8 and J is TRBJ1-2, with a possible D match to TRBD1 (6 bases). The CDR3 extends over 17 amino acids. Looked up from germline, CDR1 is SGHVS and CDR2 is FQNEAQ. Trimming left V 7 bases short and J 8 bases short, with 29 bases between. As DNA, the CDR3 is TGTGCCAGCACCCTCCCGGGGGGCGACCTGGAGGACAGAGGCTACACCTTC. Translation gives CASTLPGGDLEDRGYTF.

This chain connects TRBV9 to TRBJ2-7; 12 bases map to TRBD2. The germline V gene has CDR1 SGDLS and CDR2 YYNGEE. The J segment lost 2 bases and the V segment lost 0 bases, leaving 6 bases of the junction unmatched. This CDR3 is built from 17 residues. Written as DNA, the CDR3 is TGTGCCAGCAGCGTAGGGACTAGCGGGACATATGCCTACGAGCAGTACTTC. Translated, it gives CASSVGTSGTYAYEQYF.

This rearrangement joins TRBV5-4 to TRBJ2-1, with TRBD2 matching 7 bases. The CDR3 runs 15 residues. Germline V gene lookup returns CDR1 SGHNT and CDR2 YYREEE (reference sequence). With V trimmed by 3 bases and J by 0 bases, 3 bases remained unmatched. This CDR3 is CASSSGRNSYNEQFF. The CDR3 DNA is TGTGCCAGCAGCTCCGGGAGGAACTCCTACAATGAGCAGTTCTTC.

V is TRBV28 and J is TRBJ2-7, with 12 bases that match TRBD2. V lost 3 bases, J lost 1 base, and 7 bases stayed unmatched. The CDR3 runs to 17 residues. Germline V gives CDR1 MDHEN, CDR2 SYDVKM. The CDR3 nucleotides are TGTGCCAGCAGTTTCTCTAGCGGGAGGGCGGGATCCTACGAGCAGTACTTC. Amino acid sequence: CASSFSSGRAGSYEQYF.

V and J are TRBV7-2 and TRBJ1-2, with TRBD1 as a possible D gene (6 bases). V dropped 5 bases and J dropped 4 bases, with 17 bases sitting between them. The CDR3 runs 15 residues. Germline V gene data show CDR1 as SGHTA and CDR2 as FQGNSA. CDR3 in DNA: TGTGCCAGCAGCCACGACAGGCTCTCCACCTATGGCTACACCTTC. Its translation: CASSHDRLSTYGYTF. The entire variable domain, with the rest obtained from reference TRBV7-2 and TRBJ1-2, is as follows: GAGVSQSPSNKVTEKGKDVELRCDPISGHTALYWYRQSLGQGLEFLIYFQGNSAPDKSGLPSDRFSAERTGGSVSTLTIQRTQQEDSAVYLCASSHDRLSTYGYTFGSGTRLTVV.

V gene TRBV2 combines with J gene TRBJ2-7, with 7 bases aligning to TRBD2. Unmatched junction bases numbered 3, after V lost 1 base and J lost 3 bases. There are 14 residues in the CDR3. Germline V lookup: CDR1 SNHLY, CDR2 FYNNEI. The CDR3 here is CASSEGRESYEQYF. The CDR3 DNA follows: TGTGCCAGCAGTGAAGGGCGGGAGAGCTACGAGCAGTACTTC.

The chain couples TRBV29-1 to TRBJ1-5, with D unresolved. Trimming shortened V by 7 bases and J by 3 bases, and 10 bases separated the two germline ends. The CDR3 loop spans 12 amino acids. Germline CDR1 and CDR2: SQVTM and ANQGSEA. CDR3 sequence reads: CSAGFDNQPQHF. Here the CDR3 DNA reads TGCAGCGCGGGATTCGACAATCAGCCCCAGCATTTT.

A single count supports this clone. The rearrangement joins TRBV29-1 to TRBJ1-2; 11 bases align to TRBD1. The CDR3 spans 12 residues. Germline trimming cut 5 bases from V and 8 bases from J; bases unmatched to any gene: 4. The germline gives CDR1 SQVTM, CDR2 ANQGSEA. The CDR3 here is CSVPDRGPGYTF. The DNA of the CDR3 is TGCAGCGTTCCGGACAGGGGGCCGGGCTACACCTTC.

The chain recombines TRBV7-3 with TRBJ2-2, with D possibly being TRBD2 (6 bases). Trimming shortened V by 2 bases and J by 4 bases, and 11 bases separated the two germline ends. CDR1 and CDR2 (germline): SGHTA, FQGTGA. The CDR3 spans 15 residues. The DNA of the CDR3 is TGTGCCAGCAGCTTAGTCAGCGGGCTCACCGGGGAGCTGTTTTTT. It codes for CASSLVSGLTGELFF.

This sequence joins TRBV19 and TRBJ1-5; TRBD1 might be the D (6 bases). The germline gives CDR1 LNHDA, CDR2 SQIVND (reference sequence). The germline V and J ends were trimmed by 7 bases and 6 bases, with 25 bases remaining between them. The CDR3 length is 17 residues. The chain's CDR3 is CASTLVEGLLGAQPQHF. Here the CDR3 DNA reads TGTGCCAGTACACTGGTGGAGGGACTATTGGGGGCTCAGCCCCAGCATTTT.

The J gene is TRBJ2-7, the V gene TRBV30, with a weak D call TRBD2 (5 bases). Per germline, CDR1 GTSNPN and CDR2 SVGIG (reference sequence). V gave up 1 base and J gave up 4 bases, with 23 bases separating them. The CDR3 spans 17 residues. The CDR3: CAWSAPPRPAATYEQYF. For the CDR3, the DNA is TGTGCCTGGAGTGCCCCTCCGCGACCAGCGGCAACTTACGAGCAGTACTTC.

The chain employs TRBV5-1 and TRBJ2-7; D unresolved. In germline, CDR1 is SGHRS, CDR2 YFSETQ. V lost 3 bases to trimming and J lost 0 bases, with 10 bases between them. CDR3 length equals 14 residues. CDR3 sequence reads: CASSYGGSSYEQYF. In nucleotides, the CDR3 is TGCGCCAGCAGCTACGGCGGAAGCTCCTACGAGCAGTACTTC.

The chain is built from TRBV12-5 and TRBJ2-4; D gene uncertain. V was pared by 1 base and J by 5 bases, with 15 bases between. The V gene's germline CDR1 is LGHNT and CDR2 FRNRAP. The CDR3 runs to 16 residues. The CDR3 sequence is CASGLDSRLGENIQYF. The CDR3 region has the DNA TGTGCTAGTGGTTTGGACTCCAGACTCGGTGAAAACATTCAGTACTTC.

The gene calls are TRBV5-1 and TRBJ2-7; 9 nucleotides line up with TRBD1. The CDR3 covers 16 residues. Germline assignment: CDR1 SGHRS and CDR2 YFSETQ. V was pared by 6 bases and J by 2 bases, with 12 bases of the junction left unmatched. The CDR3 DNA is TGCGCCAGCATGAGGGTCCCCGGGACAGGGACCTACGAGCAGTACTTC. Translating gives CASMRVPGTGTYEQYF.

This chain links TRBV30 with TRBJ2-2, with D maybe TRBD1 (6 bases). The germline CDR1 and CDR2 sequences are GTSNPN and SVGIG (reference sequence). Trimming cost V 0 bases and J 4 bases, with 9 bases left between them. This CDR3 region has 14 residues. CDR3 in amino acids: CAWSVTGFTGELFF. CDR3 DNA sequence: TGTGCCTGGAGTGTAACAGGGTTCACCGGGGAGCTGTTTTTT.

The CDR3 region has the DNA TGTGCCAGCAGACTAGCGAACACCGGGGAGCTGTTTTTT. Its translation: CASRLANTGELFF. The genes are TRBV9 and TRBJ2-2, with a tentative D call TRBD2 (5 bases). Trimming pared 5 bases from V and 0 bases from J, leaving 5 bases between. Germline lookup yields CDR1 SGDLS and CDR2 YYNGEE. The length of the CDR3 is 13 residues.

The chain combines TRBV19 with TRBJ1-5; TRBD1 is a possible D gene (5 bases). With 5 bases removed from V and 1 base from J, the gap between germline ends came to 15 bases. This CDR3 spans 16 amino acids. Per the germline V gene, CDR1 is LNHDA and CDR2 is SQIVND (reference sequence). CDR3 protein: CASSAVGGWSNQPQHF. Written as DNA, the CDR3 is TGTGCCAGTAGTGCCGTGGGGGGATGGAGCAATCAGCCCCAGCATTTT.

This chain uses TRBV5-1 with TRBJ2-3; 8 nucleotides align to TRBD1. Looked up from germline, CDR1 is SGHRS and CDR2 is YFSETQ. The CDR3 is made up of 15 amino acids. Trimming cost V 0 bases and J 4 bases; bases outside gene matches: 4. The CDR3 DNA reads as TGCGCCAGCAGCTTGGTTGCAGGGGGCCCAGATACGCAGTATTTT. It specifies CASSLVAGGPDTQYF.

The rearrangement links TRBV5-5 to TRBJ1-5; TRBD1 might be the D (6 bases). The CDR3 spans 16 residues. Trimming removed 10 bases from V and 4 bases from J, with 24 bases in between. CDR1 and CDR2 (germline): SGHKS, YYEKEE (reference sequence). In DNA form, the CDR3 reads TGTGCCCAGCGGATTATTTGGGCCAGGGGAAATCAGCCCCAGCATTTT. Translating it yields CAQRIIWARGNQPQHF.